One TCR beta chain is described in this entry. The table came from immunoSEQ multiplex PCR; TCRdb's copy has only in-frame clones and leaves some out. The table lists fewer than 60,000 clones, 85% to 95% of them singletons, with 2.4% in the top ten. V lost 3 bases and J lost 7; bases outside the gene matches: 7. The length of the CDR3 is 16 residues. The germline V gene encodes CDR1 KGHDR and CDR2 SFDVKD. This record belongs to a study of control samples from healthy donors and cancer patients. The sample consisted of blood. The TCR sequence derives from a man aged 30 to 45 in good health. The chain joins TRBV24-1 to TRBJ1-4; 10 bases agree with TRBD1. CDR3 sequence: CATSDPRTGGSEKLFF. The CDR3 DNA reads TGTGCCACCAGTGATCCCCGGACAGGGGGGAGTGAAAAACTGTTTTTT.